The clone carrying this TCR beta chain was seen a single time. Its cognate antigen is unknown. Primers included in the PCR were 60 Vbeta and 13 Jbeta primers. TCRdb's table, derived via immunoSEQ multiplex PCR, lists solely in-frame clones and lacks some. The sample carries roughly 180,000 clones, 84% recorded once. The entry originates in a study of cytomegalovirus exposure and HLA in healthy donors. This CDR3 is built from 17 residues. Germline lookup yields CDR1 LNHNV and CDR2 YYDKDF (reference sequence). Trimming stripped 3 bases from V and 0 bases from J, with 12 bases between. Findings and limits, study-wide: V segments that were indistinguishable, TRBV6-2 and TRBV6-3 among them, were omitted from analysis.

Participants comprised healthy donors of bone marrow. This TCR came from a man aged 25 to 40 in good health and CMV-seronegative. This chain joins TRBV15 and TRBJ2-6; D possibly corresponds to TRBD1 (6 bases). The sample taken for sequencing was PBMCs. The DNA of the CDR3 is TGTGCCACCAGCAGTGGACAGTCCCCCTCTGGGGCCAACGTCCTGACTTTC. This sequence encodes CATSSGQSPSGANVLTF.